These 2 T cell receptor beta chains originate from one sample sequenced in a study of cytomegalovirus exposure and HLA in healthy donors. PCR used 60 Vbeta primers and 13 Jbeta primers. TCRdb's copy holds only in-frame clones and misses some; the assay was immunoSEQ multiplex PCR. The table records roughly 140,000 clones, around 84% of them present only once. Sequencing was carried out using PBMCs. These receptor sequences come from a boy aged 2 to 10 in good health and CMV-seronegative.

This clone has a handful of counts. CDR3 sequence reads: CAWSVRGGVNTEAFF. CDR3 in DNA: TGTGCCTGGAGTGTACGGGGGGGAGTGAACACTGAAGCTTTCTTT. The V call is TRBV30, the J call TRBJ1-1; tentative D call: TRBD1 (5 bases). Germline V gene lookup returns CDR1 GTSNPN and CDR2 SVGIG (reference sequence). This CDR3 region has 15 residues. V lost 0 bases and J 0 bases, leaving 11 bases between the germline ends.

This clone came up a few times. The gene calls are TRBV6-5 and TRBJ2-5; D is undetermined. The J call may be wrong; the DNA end is better matched by TRBJ2-7. Germline values: CDR1 MNHEY, CDR2 SVGAGI. The CDR3 loop spans 15 amino acids. The CDR3 nucleotides read TGTGCCAGCAGTTACGGTCGAAGACACCCCTACGAGCAGTACTTC. As protein: CASSYGRRHPYEQYF.